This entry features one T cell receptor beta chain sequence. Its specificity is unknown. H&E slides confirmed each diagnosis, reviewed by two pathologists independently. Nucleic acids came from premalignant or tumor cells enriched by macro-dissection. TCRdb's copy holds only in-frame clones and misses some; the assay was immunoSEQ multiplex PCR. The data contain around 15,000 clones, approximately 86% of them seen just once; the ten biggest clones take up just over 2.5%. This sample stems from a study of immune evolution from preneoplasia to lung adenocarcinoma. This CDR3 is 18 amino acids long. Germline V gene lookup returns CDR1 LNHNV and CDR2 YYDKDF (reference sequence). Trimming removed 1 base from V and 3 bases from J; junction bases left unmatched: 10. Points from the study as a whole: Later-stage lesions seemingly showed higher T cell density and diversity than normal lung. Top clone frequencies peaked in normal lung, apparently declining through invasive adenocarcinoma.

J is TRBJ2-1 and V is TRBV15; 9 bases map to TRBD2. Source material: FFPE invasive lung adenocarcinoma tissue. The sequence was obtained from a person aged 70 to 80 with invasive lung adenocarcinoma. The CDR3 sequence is CATSRATERGAFYNEQFF. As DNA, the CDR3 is TGTGCCACCAGCAGAGCAACCGAGCGGGGGGCCTTCTACAATGAGCAGTTCTTC.